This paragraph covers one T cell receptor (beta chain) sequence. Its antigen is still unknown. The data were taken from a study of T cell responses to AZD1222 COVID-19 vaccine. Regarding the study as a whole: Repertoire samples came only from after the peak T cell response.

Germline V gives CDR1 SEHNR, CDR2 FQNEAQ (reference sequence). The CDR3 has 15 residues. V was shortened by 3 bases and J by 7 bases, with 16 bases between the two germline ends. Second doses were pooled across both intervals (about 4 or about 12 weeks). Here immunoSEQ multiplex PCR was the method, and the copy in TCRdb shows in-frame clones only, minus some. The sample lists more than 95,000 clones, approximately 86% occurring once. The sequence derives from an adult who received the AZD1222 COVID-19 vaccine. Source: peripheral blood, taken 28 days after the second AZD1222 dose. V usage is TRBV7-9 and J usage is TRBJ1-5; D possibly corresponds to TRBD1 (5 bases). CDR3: CASSFDGQPGQPQHF. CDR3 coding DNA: TGTGCCAGCAGCTTTGACGGACAACCTGGGCAGCCCCAGCATTTT.